This TCR beta chain came from a study of a mutant IDH1 vaccine in newly diagnosed glioma. The V gene's germline CDR1 is SGHNT and CDR2 YENEEA. The CDR3 consists of 16 residues. Trimming removed 0 bases at V and 4 bases at J, with 14 bases between. Time point meaning: baseline, week 1 (first vaccination visit). Treatment here: pre-vaccination baseline after standard-of-care therapy. Assay used: immunoSEQ multiplex PCR; TCRdb lists only in-frame clones, some missing. The sample shows about 25,000 clones, 85% to 95% of them seen only once. The clonotype originates from a man aged 35 to 55 with glioma. This sample comprised PBMCs, obtained from a glioma patient treated with radiotherapy, temozolomide or both. The chain recombines TRBV11-3 with TRBJ2-3; no clear D gene. The CDR3 protein is CASSLDMRSAADTQYF. DNA of the CDR3: TGTGCCAGCAGCTTAGATATGCGTTCAGCCGCAGATACGCAGTATTTT.